A selection of T cell receptor beta chains follows, all from one sample in a study of blood T cell repertoires in COVID-19. The method was immunoSEQ multiplex PCR; TCRdb's version includes in-frame clones alone and lacks a portion of them. The table has over 200,000 clones, 65% to 90% seen once. The sample comprised peripheral blood. These receptor sequences come from a human donor in a cohort sampled during active COVID-19. The CDR3 runs from the conserved cysteine through the conserved F or W. The D gene is left open where the match is weak. The listing skips clone size in some rows; elsewhere it reads once, few, many or a size class.

D gene	J gene	clone size	V gene	CDR3 protein	CDR3 DNA
.	TRBJ2-3	.	TRBV9	CASSVVRDSDTQYF	TGTGCCAGCAGCGTAGTCAGGGACTCAGATACGCAGTATTTT
TRBD1	TRBJ2-7	.	TRBV29-1	CSARPGTGAMRNEQYF	TGCAGCGCCCGACCCGGGACAGGGGCTATGAGGAACGAGCAGTACTTC
.	TRBJ2-7	once	TRBV11-3	CASSLGSGPYEQYF	TGTGCCAGCAGCTTAGGGTCTGGCCCCTACGAGCAGTACTTC
.	TRBJ2-1	.	TRBV9	CASRGPGNEQFF	TGTGCCTCCAGAGGTCCCGGGAATGAGCAGTTCTTC
TRBD1	TRBJ1-2	.	TRBV11-2	CASQGRDRVGPYGYTF	TGTGCCTCCCAGGGGCGGGACAGGGTGGGTCCCTATGGCTACACCTTC
.	TRBJ1-1	.	TRBV9	CASSATAYNTEAFF	TGTGCCAGCAGCGCGACAGCCTATAACACTGAAGCTTTCTTT
.	TRBJ2-5	.	TRBV14	CASSQVRGETQYF	TGTGCCAGCAGCCAAGTACGGGGAGAGACCCAGTACTTC
TRBD1	TRBJ2-7	many	TRBV4-3	CASSPRQGAYEQYF	TGCGCCAGCAGCCCTCGACAGGGGGCCTACGAGCAGTACTTC
TRBD1	TRBJ1-1	few	TRBV5-6	CASSLTGAAEAFF	TGTGCCAGCAGCTTAACAGGGGCGGCTGAAGCTTTCTTT
.	TRBJ2-5	.	TRBV20-1	CSARGDETQYF	TGCAGTGCTAGGGGAGATGAGACCCAGTACTTC
TRBD2	TRBJ2-3	.	TRBV7-2	CASSPPGLAGGTDTQYF	TGTGCCAGCAGCCCGCCGGGACTAGCGGGAGGCACAGATACGCAGTATTTT
.	TRBJ2-3	.	TRBV7-2	CASSLGSGQLTDTQYF	TGTGCCAGCAGCTTAGGCTCGGGACAACTCACAGATACGCAGTATTTT
.	TRBJ2-1	.	TRBV5-1	CASSLGVTSNEQFF	TGCGCCAGCAGCCTGGGTGTGACTTCAAATGAGCAGTTCTTC
TRBD1	TRBJ1-1	few	TRBV6-6	CASTETGGVRTEAFF	TGTGCCAGCACCGAGACAGGGGGCGTAAGAACTGAAGCTTTCTTT
TRBD2	TRBJ2-1	.	TRBV7-9	CASSGGLAALSSYNEQFF	TGTGCCAGCAGCGGGGGACTAGCGGCATTAAGCTCCTACAATGAGCAGTTCTTC
TRBD1	TRBJ2-3	.	TRBV6-5	CATTGVEWTDTQYF	TGTGCCACAACAGGGGTCGAATGGACAGATACGCAGTATTTT
TRBD1	TRBJ1-1	few	TRBV30	CAWSVDRGGAFF	TGTGCCTGGAGTGTGGACAGGGGTGGGGCTTTCTTT
TRBD2	TRBJ2-1	few	TRBV5-1	CASSLSGLAIGNEQFF	TGCGCCAGCAGCTTGAGTGGACTAGCGATCGGGAATGAGCAGTTCTTC
.	TRBJ2-3	.	TRBV6-5	CASSYSQYGSGDTQYF	TGTGCCAGCAGTTACTCGCAGTACGGGTCGGGAGATACGCAGTATTTT
.	TRBJ1-1	few	TRBV4-1	CASSQDLSPGRTEAFF	TGCGCCAGCAGCCAAGATCTTAGTCCCGGGAGAACTGAAGCTTTCTTT
TRBD2	TRBJ2-1	.	TRBV7-3	CASSLRGGRAFNEQFF	TGTGCCAGCAGCTTAAGAGGCGGGAGGGCCTTCAATGAGCAGTTCTTC
.	TRBJ2-7	.	TRBV7-9	CASSSPPGGPSYEQYF	TGTGCCAGCAGCTCTCCCCCTGGGGGCCCGTCCTACGAGCAGTACTTC